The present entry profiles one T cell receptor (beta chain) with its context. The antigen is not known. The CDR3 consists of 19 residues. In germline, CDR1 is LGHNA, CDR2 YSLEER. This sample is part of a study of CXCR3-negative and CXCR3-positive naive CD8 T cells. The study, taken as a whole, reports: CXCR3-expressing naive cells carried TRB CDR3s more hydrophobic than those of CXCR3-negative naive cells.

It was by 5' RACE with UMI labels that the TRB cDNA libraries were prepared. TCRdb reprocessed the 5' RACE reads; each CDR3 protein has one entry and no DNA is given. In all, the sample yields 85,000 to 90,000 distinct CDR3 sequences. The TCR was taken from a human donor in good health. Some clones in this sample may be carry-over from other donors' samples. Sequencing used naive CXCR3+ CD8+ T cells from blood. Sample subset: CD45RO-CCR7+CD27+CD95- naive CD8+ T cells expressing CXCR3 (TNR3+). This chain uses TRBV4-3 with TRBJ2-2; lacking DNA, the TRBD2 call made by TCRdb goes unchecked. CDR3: CASSQDPSGRLGDTGELFF.